Each of the 30 T cell receptor beta chains below was sequenced from the same sample in a study of shared clonotypes between healthy human individuals. CD8 cells classed as naive were CD45RO-negative and positively selected for CCR7, excluding terminally differentiated effector memory CD45RA+ cells. Some clones are missing from TCRdb's copy, which holds only in-frame ones; the method was immunoSEQ multiplex PCR. Among about 1,800,000 clones listed, about 95% were seen once. Sequencing used naive CD8+ T cells sorted from blood. The receptors stem from a man aged 18 to 30 in good health.

The chain has TRBV6-5 and TRBJ1-1; D is perhaps TRBD1 (6 bases). The V end lost 6 bases, the J end lost 3 bases, and 14 bases lay between the germline ends. The CDR3 consists of 14 residues. Germline V gene lookup returns CDR1 MNHEY and CDR2 SVGAGI. CDR3 sequence: CASSPFGQHTEAFF. CDR3 in DNA: TGTGCCAGCAGCCCCTTCGGACAGCACACTGAAGCTTTCTTT.

As for this clone: One junction end disagrees with the germline gene, perhaps due to a read error. V is TRBV7-7 and J is TRBJ2-7, with TRBD1 as a possible D gene (6 bases). The CDR3 loop spans 16 amino acids. Germline-derived CDR1 and CDR2 are SSHAT and FNYEAQ (reference sequence). The CDR3 DNA reads TGTGCTAGCAGCCCCGGACCGGGACAACTCTCCTACGAGCAGTACTTC. Encoded protein: CASSPGPGQLSYEQYF.

This chain's CDR3 is CASSPSLAGAADTQYF. For the CDR3, the DNA is TGTGCCAGCAGCCCCAGCCTAGCGGGAGCCGCAGATACGCAGTATTTT. The chain couples TRBV9 to TRBJ2-3; 10 bases are shared with TRBD2. V trimming: 4 bases; J trimming: 4 bases; junction bases outside the gene matches: 9. The CDR3 contains 16 residues. CDR1 is SGDLS and CDR2 is YYNGEE in the germline V gene.

The gene calls are TRBV13 and TRBJ2-7; TRBD2 might be the D (5 bases). Trimming pared 5 bases from V and 0 bases from J, leaving 11 bases between. The CDR3 sequence is 14 residues long. CDR1 and CDR2 from the germline V gene are PRHDT and FYEKMQ (reference sequence). CDR3: CASSHGESSYEQYF. Here the CDR3 DNA reads TGTGCCAGCAGCCACGGGGAGAGCTCCTACGAGCAGTACTTC.

The J gene is TRBJ1-5, the V gene TRBV7-8; 9 positions agree with TRBD1. Germline loops: CDR1 SGHVS, CDR2 FQNEAQ. The CDR3 covers 17 residues. Losses at the gene ends were 3 bases for V and 2 bases for J; bases not matched to a gene: 8. The CDR3 protein is CASSLGQGWPGNQPQHF. The DNA for the CDR3 is TGTGCCAGCAGCTTGGGACAGGGATGGCCGGGCAATCAGCCCCAGCATTTT.

The rearrangement links TRBV4-1 to TRBJ1-5; 7 positions match TRBD1. CDR1 is MGHRA, CDR2 YSYEKL, per germline. The CDR3 length is 15 residues. With 4 bases clipped from V and 7 bases from J, the junction kept 10 bases outside the gene matches. The CDR3 DNA sequence: TGCGCCAGCAGCCCGTCCGGACAGGAGAGACAGCCCCAGCATTTT. Encoded protein: CASSPSGQERQPQHF.

The chain has TRBV11-2 and TRBJ2-2; maybe TRBD2 (5 bases). This CDR3 comprises 11 residues. V was clipped by 8 bases and J by 6 bases, with 7 bases between them. Looked up from germline, CDR1 is SGHAT and CDR2 is FQNNGV. The CDR3 loop reads CASFGAGELFF. Here the CDR3 DNA reads TGTGCCAGCTTCGGGGCCGGGGAGCTGTTTTTT.

The V gene is TRBV2, the J gene TRBJ2-3, with D maybe TRBD1 (5 bases). Trimming removed 3 bases at V and 0 bases at J, with 10 bases between. This CDR3 region has 15 residues. Per the germline V gene, CDR1 is SNHLY and CDR2 is FYNNEI. DNA for the CDR3: TGTGCCAGCAGTGATTGGCAGGGCAGCACAGATACGCAGTATTTT. Its translation is CASSDWQGSTDTQYF.

This chain links TRBV19 with TRBJ1-2; D gene uncertain. V lost 5 bases and J lost 2, with 6 bases in between. This CDR3 region has 12 residues. Germline loops: CDR1 LNHDA, CDR2 SQIVND (reference sequence). The CDR3 nucleotides are TGTGCCAGTAGTGTTGCGAACTATGGCTACACCTTC. Residues: CASSVANYGYTF.

The chain is built from TRBV5-1 and TRBJ1-6, with D uncertain. V was clipped by 0 bases and J by 9 bases, with 19 bases between them. Germline V gene data show CDR1 as SGHRS and CDR2 as YFSETQ. This CDR3 has 17 residues. The CDR3 DNA sequence: TGCGCCAGCAGCTTGGGACAAGCAACCCCTAGTCTTTCACCCCTCCACTTT. Protein: CASSLGQATPSLSPLHF. The whole variable domain, filled in from reference TRBV5-1 and TRBJ1-6, reads KAGVTQTPRYLIKTRGQQVTLSCSPISGHRSVSWYQQTPGQGLQFLFEYFSETQRNKGNFPGRFSGRQFSNSRSEMNVSTLELGDSALYLCASSLGQATPSLSPLHFGNGTRLTVT.

As for this clone: Different DNA sequences within this sample yield the same CDR3. The V gene is TRBV27, the J gene TRBJ2-2; no clear D gene. CDR3 size: 15 residues. In germline, CDR1 is MNHEY, CDR2 SMNVEV (reference sequence). The V and J ends lost 2 bases and 2 bases respectively, with 9 bases between them. The CDR3 nucleotides read TGTGCCAGCAGTTTAGGAACTGCCAACACCGGGGAGCTGTTTTTT. Amino acid sequence: CASSLGTANTGELFF.

V and J are TRBV6-1 and TRBJ2-2, with 7 nucleotides matching TRBD2. CDR1 and CDR2 from the germline V gene are MNHNS and SASEGT. Losses at the gene ends were 1 base for V and 5 bases for J; bases not matched to a gene: 10. The CDR3 runs 17 residues. For the CDR3, the DNA is TGTGCCAGCAGTGAAGTGAGGAGCGGGAAATATACCGGGGAGCTGTTTTTT. This gives the protein CASSEVRSGKYTGELFF.

The V call is TRBV6-5, the J call TRBJ2-2; D is possibly TRBD1 (5 bases). This CDR3 is 14 amino acids long. Deletions cut 1 base from V and 7 bases from J, with 10 bases between. CDR1 is MNHEY and CDR2 is SVGAGI in the germline V gene. CDR3 sequence: CASSYFQGHGELFF. In DNA form, the CDR3 reads TGTGCCAGCAGTTACTTCCAGGGCCACGGGGAGCTGTTTTTT.

The chain joins TRBV7-9 to TRBJ2-7; TRBD1 agrees at 11 bases. Looked up from germline, CDR1 is SEHNR and CDR2 is FQNEAQ (reference sequence). This CDR3 is 15 amino acids long. Trimming removed 5 bases from V and 6 bases from J; junction bases left unmatched: 9. This CDR3 reads CASSRRTGGEIEQYF. CDR3 in DNA: TGTGCCAGCAGCCGTCGGACAGGGGGCGAGATCGAGCAGTACTTC. Drawing the rest from reference TRBV7-9 and TRBJ2-7, the complete variable domain is DTGVSQNPRHKITKRGQNVTFRCDPISEHNRLYWYRQTLGQGPEFLTYFQNEAQLEKSRLLSDRFSAERPKGSFSTLEIQRTEQGDSAMYLCASSRRTGGEIEQYFGPGTRLTVT.

The gene calls are TRBV5-1 and TRBJ2-3; 8 positions match TRBD2. CDR1 SGHRS and CDR2 YFSETQ come from the germline V gene. After removal of 2 bases from V and 0 bases from J, the junction contained 2 bases not matched to a gene. The CDR3 runs to 15 residues. The CDR3 sequence: CASSFSGASTDTQYF. Written as DNA, the CDR3 is TGCGCCAGCAGCTTTAGCGGGGCTAGCACAGATACGCAGTATTTT.

This chain connects TRBV7-9 to TRBJ2-1; 9 bases agree with TRBD2. CDR3 length: 18 amino acids. CDR1 SEHNR and CDR2 FQNEAQ come from the germline V gene (reference sequence). Unmatched junction bases numbered 9, after V lost 3 bases and J lost 0 bases. The DNA of the CDR3 is TGTGCCAGCAGCTTTCCTGAGACTAGCGGTAGCTCCTACAATGAGCAGTTCTTC. It translates to CASSFPETSGSSYNEQFF.

This clone has just one count. This chain joins TRBV30 and TRBJ2-7; tentative D call: TRBD2 (5 bases). Trimming removed 2 bases from V and 6 bases from J, with 11 bases in between. This CDR3 is 12 amino acids long. Germline assignment: CDR1 GTSNPN and CDR2 SVGIG (reference sequence). As DNA, the CDR3 is TGTGCCTGGAGTTTGACTATCGCCGAGCAGTACTTC. Amino acids: CAWSLTIAEQYF. Full variable domain (missing parts from reference TRBV30 and TRBJ2-7): SQTIHQWPATLVQPVGSPLSLECTVEGTSNPNLYWYRQAAGRGLQLLFYSVGIGQISSEVPQNLSASRPQDRQFILSSKKLLLSDSGFYLCAWSLTIAEQYFGPGTRLTVT.

This chain links TRBV6-5 with TRBJ1-5; D possibly corresponds to TRBD1 (6 bases). The CDR3 covers 15 residues. The germline V gene encodes CDR1 MNHEY and CDR2 SVGAGI. V gave up 5 bases and J gave up 1 base, with 12 bases separating them. The CDR3 reads CASSQGWGSNQPQHF. CDR3 nucleotides: TGTGCCAGCAGTCAGGGGTGGGGGAGCAATCAGCCCCAGCATTTT.

J is TRBJ2-4 and V is TRBV6-1, with 14 bases matching TRBD2. CDR1 and CDR2 from the germline V gene are MNHNS and SASEGT. With V trimmed by 4 bases and J by 4 bases, 3 bases remained unmatched. There are 16 residues in the CDR3. The CDR3 spells CASSGGLAGGKNIQYF. The CDR3 DNA reads TGTGCCAGCAGTGGCGGACTAGCGGGAGGTAAAAACATTCAGTACTTC.

V usage is TRBV4-1 and J usage is TRBJ2-7; 7 bases match TRBD2. Trimming at V came to 1 base and at J to 0 bases, leaving 9 bases not matched to a gene. In germline, CDR1 is MGHRA, CDR2 YSYEKL. This CDR3 contains 17 residues. The CDR3 loop is CASSQAWLSGTSYEQYF. The CDR3 coding sequence is TGCGCCAGCAGCCAAGCCTGGTTGAGCGGGACCTCCTACGAGCAGTACTTC.

Concerning this clone: In the same sample, other DNA sequences code for this CDR3. The chain uses TRBV27 and TRBJ2-7; the D gene is possibly TRBD1 (6 bases). Trimming left V 6 bases short and J 2 bases short, with 11 bases between. Germline CDR1 MNHEY, CDR2 SMNVEV (reference sequence). There are 13 residues in the CDR3. CDR3 amino acids: CASSPGGAYEQYF. In DNA, the CDR3 is TGTGCCAGCAGCCCTGGGGGCGCCTACGAGCAGTACTTC.

The chain couples TRBV19 to TRBJ1-1, with D perhaps matching TRBD1 (6 bases). The V gene lost 5 bases and the J gene lost 8 bases, with 12 bases spanning the gap. Germline V lookup: CDR1 LNHDA, CDR2 SQIVND (reference sequence). CDR3 length equals 12 residues. The CDR3 loop reads CASSAWTEEAFF. Here the CDR3 DNA reads TGTGCCAGTAGTGCCTGGACAGAAGAAGCTTTCTTT.

The V call is TRBV4-1, the J call TRBJ2-7, with D perhaps matching TRBD2 (5 bases). Trimming pared 0 bases from V and 0 bases from J, leaving 9 bases between. The CDR3 runs 15 residues. Germline CDR1 reads MGHRA; CDR2 reads YSYEKL. The CDR3 loop is CASSQDFTSSYEQYF. The CDR3 coding sequence is TGCGCCAGCAGCCAAGATTTTACTAGCTCCTACGAGCAGTACTTC.

V is TRBV7-9 and J is TRBJ1-2, with D perhaps matching TRBD1 (6 bases). The germline V and J ends were trimmed by 1 base and 5 bases, with 20 bases remaining between them. Germline loops: CDR1 SEHNR, CDR2 FQNEAQ (reference sequence). This CDR3 has 17 residues. The CDR3 DNA sequence: TGTGCCAGCAGCTTAGGCCGGGGGCGGATTCTCGGGTATGGCTACACCTTC. Its translation is CASSLGRGRILGYGYTF. Full variable domain (rest looked up from reference TRBV7-9 and TRBJ1-2): DTGVSQNPRHKITKRGQNVTFRCDPISEHNRLYWYRQTLGQGPEFLTYFQNEAQLEKSRLLSDRFSAERPKGSFSTLEIQRTEQGDSAMYLCASSLGRGRILGYGYTFGSGTRLTVV.

CDR3 protein: CASTGVGSGPTYEQYF. The CDR3 DNA is TGTGCCAGCACTGGGGTGGGTAGCGGGCCCACCTACGAGCAGTACTTC. This rearrangement joins TRBV11-2 to TRBJ2-7; 7 nucleotides agree with TRBD2. CDR1 and CDR2 (germline): SGHAT, FQNNGV. The CDR3 sequence is 16 residues long. After removal of 7 bases from V and 2 bases from J, the junction contained 14 bases not matched to a gene.

The chain employs TRBV5-6 and TRBJ2-7, with D perhaps given as TRBD1 or TRBD2 (5 bases each). The CDR3 covers 15 residues. Germline CDR1 SGHDT, CDR2 YYEEEE. Trimming removed 2 bases at V and 2 bases at J, with 14 bases between. DNA for the CDR3: TGTGCCAGCAGCTTTGGGGCTAGCACCCCCTACGAGCAGTACTTC. Translated: CASSFGASTPYEQYF. Full variable domain (outside the CDR3, taken from reference TRBV5-6 and TRBJ2-7): DAGVTQSPTHLIKTRGQQVTLRCSPKSGHDTVSWYQQALGQGPQFIFQYYEEEERQRGNFPDRFSGHQFPNYSSELNVNALLLGDSALYLCASSFGASTPYEQYFGPGTRLTVT.

The J gene is TRBJ1-2, the V gene TRBV2; weak D call: TRBD1 (6 bases). The CDR3 is 14 amino acids. V dropped 0 bases and J dropped 9 bases, with 14 bases sitting between them. Germline V gene lookup returns CDR1 SNHLY and CDR2 FYNNEI. The CDR3 here is CASSEAGSGDRYTF. CDR3 DNA sequence: TGTGCCAGCAGTGAAGCAGGTTCAGGGGACCGCTACACCTTC. The full variable domain, with the rest looked up from reference TRBV2 and TRBJ1-2, is EPEVTQTPSHQVTQMGQEVILRCVPISNHLYFYWYRQILGQKVEFLVSFYNNEISEKSEIFDDQFSVERPDGSNFTLKIRSTKLEDSAMYFCASSEAGSGDRYTFGSGTRLTVV.

This chain joins TRBV7-9 and TRBJ2-7, with TRBD1 matching 10 bases. V lost 5 bases, J lost 4 bases, and 11 bases stayed unmatched. This CDR3 contains 16 residues. Germline CDR1 SEHNR, CDR2 FQNEAQ (reference sequence). CDR3 sequence reads: CASSLTTDRGQYEQYF. The CDR3, as DNA: TGTGCCAGCAGCCTCACGACTGACAGGGGGCAATACGAGCAGTACTTC.

On this clone: Relative to the germline gene, one junction end is altered; a read error may explain this. The chain couples TRBV5-6 to TRBJ1-2; D is perhaps TRBD1 (5 bases). The CDR3 is made up of 12 amino acids. The germline V gene has CDR1 SGHDT and CDR2 YYEEEE. Written as DNA, the CDR3 is TGTGCCAGCAGCGAGACAGATAATGGTTACACCTTC. It encodes CASSETDNGYTF.

The V and J genes are TRBV28 and TRBJ2-1; tentatively, D is TRBD2 (5 bases). Trimming took off 6 bases at V and 9 bases at J, with 9 bases between the two ends. This CDR3 is built from 11 residues. Per the germline V gene, CDR1 is MDHEN and CDR2 is SYDVKM. The chain's CDR3 is CASSHSGEQFF. CDR3 sequence (DNA): TGTGCCAGCAGCCACAGCGGTGAGCAGTTCTTC.